These 27 T cell receptor beta chains came from one sample sequenced in a study of T cells in Graves' hyperthyroidism and ophthalmopathy. The source material, RNA transcripts, was used to amplify TCR beta CDR3 regions. The primer set for the first-round RT-PCR of the TCR CDR3 was HTBI. TCRdb redid the calling of the multiplex PCR reads with MiXCR, one entry per CDR3 protein. The sample has hundreds of thousands of distinct CDR3 sequences, 14% seen once. The sequenced material came from blood. All receptors come from a woman under 30 with Graves' hyperthyroidism.

V is TRBV7-3 and J is TRBJ2-1; the match to TRBD2 covers 15 bases. Germline-derived CDR1 and CDR2 are SGHTA and FQGTGA. The CDR3 is 19 residues long. V lost 4 bases and J lost 9; bases outside the gene matches: 16. The CDR3 spells CASSSFHLGLAGGQGEQFF. The CDR3, as DNA: TGTGCCAGCAGCTCTTTCCACCTTGGACTAGCGGGAGGGCAGGGTGAGCAGTTCTTC. The whole variable domain, remainder taken from reference TRBV7-3 and TRBJ2-1, is GAGVSQTPSNKVTEKGKYVELRCDPISGHTALYWYRQSLGQGPEFLIYFQGTGAADDSGLPNDRFFAVRPEGSVSTLKIQRTERGDSAVYLCASSSFHLGLAGGQGEQFFGPGTRLTVL.

This clonotype was seen at least ten times. V usage is TRBV30 and J usage is TRBJ2-7; possibly TRBD1 for D (6 bases). Trimming pared 3 bases from V and 3 bases from J, leaving 12 bases between. Germline CDR1 and CDR2: GTSNPN and SVGIG (reference sequence). CDR3 length: 13 amino acids. CDR3 amino acids: CAWRPKGGYEQYF. As DNA, the CDR3 is TGTGCCTGGAGGCCCAAAGGGGGCTACGAGCAGTACTTC.

The chain is built from TRBV12-3 or TRBV12-4 and TRBJ2-7, with D perhaps TRBD2 (6 bases). V was cut by 7 bases and J by 0 bases, with 13 bases left in between. The CDR3 length is 14 residues. The CDR3 region is CASTLGRNSYEQYF. DNA of the CDR3: TGTGCCAGCACCTTGGGGAGGAACTCCTACGAGCAGTACTTC.

The chain has TRBV11-2 and TRBJ2-7, with a possible D match to TRBD1 (5 bases). Germline V CDR1 and CDR2: SGHAT, FQNNGV. V was cut by 5 bases and J by 7 bases, with 12 bases left in between. The CDR3 length is 12 residues. CDR3 amino acids: CASSRRQKEQYF. The CDR3, as DNA: TGTGCCAGCAGCCGAAGACAGAAAGAGCAGTACTTC.

The rearrangement joins TRBV7-9 to TRBJ2-3; D unclear. V lost 2 bases, J lost 11 bases, and 17 bases lay in between. The CDR3 is made up of 14 amino acids. Germline loops: CDR1 SEHNR, CDR2 FQNEAQ (reference sequence). Written as DNA, the CDR3 is TGTGCCAGCAGCTTAAAAGGACCCGAAGTGGAGCAGTATTTT. This gives the protein CASSLKGPEVEQYF.

The rearrangement joins TRBV25-1 to TRBJ1-2, with D tentatively TRBD1 (5 bases). V shed 4 bases and J shed 4 bases, with 19 bases lying between them. Germline-derived CDR1 and CDR2 are MGHDK and SYGVNS. CDR3 length: 16 amino acids. The CDR3 sequence: CASSGPGTRPLYGYTF. The CDR3 bases are TGTGCCAGCAGTGGGCCGGGGACTCGACCCCTCTATGGCTACACCTTC.

This clonotype has a handful of counts. This chain joins TRBV28 and TRBJ2-7; 11 nucleotides line up with TRBD2. The V gene end was trimmed by 1 base and the J gene end by 5 bases; junction bases not matched to a gene: 7. Germline V lookup: CDR1 MDHEN, CDR2 SYDVKM. This CDR3 spans 16 amino acids. CDR3 amino acids: CASSLFLLAGGHEQYF. The CDR3 DNA reads TGTGCCAGCAGTTTATTCCTGCTAGCGGGAGGCCACGAGCAGTACTTC.

V and J are TRBV19 and TRBJ2-2; TRBD1 matches 7 bases. Germline V gives CDR1 LNHDA, CDR2 SQIVND (reference sequence). V lost 5 bases and J lost 6; bases outside the gene matches: 6. The CDR3 covers 14 residues. CDR3 sequence (DNA): TGTGCCAGTAGTGGGGGACAGAGAGCCGGGGAGCTGTTTTTT. Translated, it gives CASSGGQRAGELFF.

CDR3 coding DNA: TGTGCCAGCAGTTACAGCTCTGGACACAAGAACACCGGGGAGCTGTTTTTT. Residues: CASSYSSGHKNTGELFF. The chain combines TRBV6-6 with TRBJ2-2; tentatively, D is TRBD1 (5 bases). CDR3 length equals 17 residues. V lost 2 bases and J lost 1, with 14 bases in between. Germline CDR1 reads MNHNY; CDR2 reads SVGAGI (reference sequence).

This clonotype has just a few counts. The CDR3 DNA reads as TGCGCCAGCAGCCAAGGAACGGGGAAAGTGGAGACCCAGTACTTC. This codes for CASSQGTGKVETQYF. The chain uses TRBV4-3 and TRBJ2-5, with D possibly matching TRBD2 (5 bases). Per germline, CDR1 LGHNA and CDR2 YSLEER. Trimming left V 1 base short and J 5 bases short, with 14 bases between. CDR3 length: 15 amino acids.

The sample holds a few counts of this clonotype. The V call is TRBV6-2 or TRBV6-3, the J call TRBJ1-2, with unresolved D. The CDR3 sequence is 14 residues long. CDR1 and CDR2 (germline): MNHEY, SVGEGT. The V gene lost 7 bases and the J gene lost 0 bases, with 12 bases spanning the gap. CDR3: CASMTMGANYGYTF. CDR3 DNA: TGTGCCAGCATGACAATGGGAGCTAACTATGGCTACACCTTC.

This clonotype was detected only a few times. This chain links TRBV15 with TRBJ2-3; unclear D gene. V lost 5 bases, J lost 0 bases, and 6 bases lay in between. Germline values: CDR1 LNHNV, CDR2 YYDKDF (reference sequence). The CDR3 runs to 13 residues. CDR3 sequence reads: CATSGRSTDTQYF. The CDR3 bases are TGTGCCACCAGCGGCAGAAGCACAGATACGCAGTATTTT.

The genes are TRBV28 and TRBJ2-1, with D possibly TRBD2 on 6 matching bases. The germline gives CDR1 MDHEN, CDR2 SYDVKM. The CDR3 contains 14 residues. V was clipped by 7 bases and J by 8 bases, with 18 bases between them. DNA of the CDR3: TGTGCCAGCACATCGCGGGAAAGGGAACATGAGCAGTTCTTC. This translates into CASTSREREHEQFF. The whole variable domain, remainder taken from reference TRBV28 and TRBJ2-1, is DVKVTQSSRYLVKRTGEKVFLECVQDMDHENMFWYRQDPGLGLRLIYFSYDVKMKEKGDIPEGYSVSREKKERFSLILESASTNQTSMYLCASTSREREHEQFFGPGTRLTVL.

This clonotype was found many times. J is TRBJ2-7 and V is TRBV30, with D maybe TRBD2 (6 bases). V lost 4 bases and J lost 2, with 15 bases in between. This CDR3 comprises 14 residues. CDR1 is GTSNPN and CDR2 is SVGIG in the germline V gene (reference sequence). The DNA for the CDR3 is TGTGCCTGGAAGATGGGGGGAGCCACCTACGAGCAGTACTTC. It specifies CAWKMGGATYEQYF.

This clonotype was seen repeatedly, ten times or more. The chain links TRBV28 to TRBJ2-1; D perhaps matches TRBD2 (6 bases). The V and J ends lost 6 bases and 12 bases respectively, with 27 bases between them. There are 16 residues in the CDR3. From germline, CDR1 is MDHEN and CDR2 SYDVKM. In DNA form, the CDR3 reads TGTGCCAGCAGAGGGGACTTAGGGTACGAGGGGTTGAGGCAGTTCTTC. It specifies CASRGDLGYEGLRQFF.

This clonotype was counted ten times or more. V and J are TRBV28 and TRBJ2-1, with D perhaps matching TRBD1 or TRBD2 (5 bases each). This CDR3 spans 19 amino acids. Trimming cost V 3 bases and J 7 bases, with 28 bases left between them. In germline, CDR1 is MDHEN, CDR2 SYDVKM. The CDR3 sequence is CASSFPGFVGALDGNEQFF. The CDR3 DNA is TGTGCCAGCAGTTTCCCAGGTTTTGTCGGGGCCTTGGATGGTAATGAGCAGTTCTTC.

This clonotype was detected ten times or more. This chain uses TRBV6-1 with TRBJ2-1; TRBD1 aligns across 8 bases. V shed 6 bases, J shed 9 bases, and the junction held 16 bases outside the gene matches. CDR1 MNHNS and CDR2 SASEGT come from the germline V gene. There are 16 residues in the CDR3. CDR3 DNA: TGTGCCAGCAGGCAACCCGGGACAGGAACTCGGGGTGAGCAGTTCTTC. Encoded protein: CASRQPGTGTRGEQFF.

The chain joins TRBV12-3 or TRBV12-4 to TRBJ1-5; D is uncertain. Deletions cut 9 bases from V and 3 bases from J, with 15 bases between. The CDR3 loop spans 14 amino acids. The CDR3 nucleotides are TGTGCCAGTTTAGCCTCAGGATACAATCAGCCCCAGCATTTT. Protein: CASLASGYNQPQHF.

This clonotype was seen at least ten times. This chain joins TRBV20-1 and TRBJ2-7, with D perhaps TRBD1 (6 bases). The V gene's germline CDR1 is DFQATT and CDR2 SNEGSKA (reference sequence). V gave up 3 bases and J gave up 3 bases, with 18 bases separating them. This CDR3 has 15 amino acids. The CDR3 DNA sequence: TGCAGTGCTAGTTCCGCGAACAGGGCCAACTACGAGCAGTACTTC. Protein sequence: CSASSANRANYEQYF.

This clonotype was observed a handful of times. The gene calls are TRBV20-1 and TRBJ2-3; 10 nucleotides agree with TRBD2. The CDR3 has 15 residues. Germline V lookup: CDR1 DFQATT, CDR2 SNEGSKA (reference sequence). J was trimmed by 1 base and V by 5 bases; bases with no gene match: 6. DNA for the CDR3: TGCAGTGCTTACACCGGGACTAGCGGCACAGATACGCAGTATTTT. This gives the protein CSAYTGTSGTDTQYF.

In its sample, this clonotype was seen many times. V usage is TRBV20-1 and J usage is TRBJ1-1; maybe TRBD1 (5 bases). Germline V gives CDR1 DFQATT, CDR2 SNEGSKA (reference sequence). CDR3 length: 15 residues. Trimming cost V 5 bases and J 1 base, with 17 bases left between them. The CDR3 DNA is TGCAGTGCTGGTACGATTCCGACAGCGAACACTGAAGCTTTCTTT. Its protein product is CSAGTIPTANTEAFF.

This clonotype has a count of ten or more. The CDR3 nucleotides are TGTGCCAGCAGCTCAGTAGCGGGTGCCAGTAAAGAGACCCAGTACTTC. Residues: CASSSVAGASKETQYF. The V gene is TRBV7-9, the J gene TRBJ2-5; 7 bases match TRBD2. CDR3 size: 16 residues. V dropped 4 bases and J dropped 3; count of bases not matched to a gene: 11. Germline V gives CDR1 SEHNR, CDR2 FQNEAQ (reference sequence).

This clonotype was seen a few times. The chain employs TRBV19 and TRBJ2-3, with TRBD1 as a possible D gene (6 bases). The CDR3 covers 15 residues. V was shortened by 5 bases and J by 5 bases, with 17 bases between the two germline ends. Germline V gene data show CDR1 as LNHDA and CDR2 as SQIVND (reference sequence). CDR3 amino acids: CASSLSRDTKDTQYF. The CDR3 region has the DNA TGTGCCAGTAGTTTGAGCCGGGACACTAAAGATACGCAGTATTTT.

The J gene is TRBJ2-5, the V gene TRBV7-8; D possibly uses TRBD1 or TRBD2 (5 bases each). The V end was cut by 5 bases, the J end by 5 bases, with 21 bases between. Germline CDR1 is SGHVS and CDR2 is FQNEAQ. The CDR3 totals 16 residues. The CDR3 protein is CASSGGRSSRAETQYF. The CDR3 coding sequence is TGTGCCAGCAGCGGGGGACGGTCCTCAAGGGCGGAGACCCAGTACTTC.

The gene calls are TRBV30 and TRBJ1-6; D is possibly TRBD1 (5 bases). The germline V and J ends were trimmed by 6 bases and 6 bases, with 15 bases remaining between them. Germline assignment: CDR1 GTSNPN and CDR2 SVGIG (reference sequence). The CDR3 consists of 14 residues. The CDR3: CACDRQDINSPLHF. CDR3 nucleotides: TGTGCCTGTGATCGTCAGGACATTAATTCACCCCTCCACTTT. Variable domain in full (rest from reference TRBV30 and TRBJ1-6): SQTIHQWPATLVQPVGSPLSLECTVEGTSNPNLYWYRQAAGRGLQLLFYSVGIGQISSEVPQNLSASRPQDRQFILSSKKLLLSDSGFYLCACDRQDINSPLHFGNGTRLTVT.

The chain couples TRBV6-5 to TRBJ1-1; D uncertain. The CDR3 spans 13 residues. Germline loops: CDR1 MNHEY, CDR2 SVGAGI. V was trimmed by 2 bases and J by 4 bases, leaving 8 bases between them. DNA for the CDR3: TGTGCCAGCAGTTACATCGGGGTCACTGAAGCTTTCTTT. Its translation: CASSYIGVTEAFF.

The table lists this clonotype with a few counts. V and J are TRBV28 and TRBJ1-2; D not certain. CDR1 is MDHEN, CDR2 SYDVKM, per germline. This CDR3 spans 12 amino acids. V was clipped by 5 bases and J by 6 bases, with 10 bases between them. The CDR3 is CASSSWRNGYTF. The CDR3 nucleotides read TGTGCCAGCAGTAGTTGGAGGAATGGCTACACCTTC.